Reported below is one TCR beta chain. The PCR was carried out with 60 Vbeta primers and 13 Jbeta primers. Libraries were prepared by immunoSEQ multiplex PCR; TCRdb keeps only in-frame clonotypes and omits some of them. This repertoire shows about 70,000 clones, 65% to 75% found once; its top ten account for roughly 10%. This entry belongs to a study of cytomegalovirus exposure and HLA in healthy donors. V shed 3 bases and J shed 2 bases, with 14 bases lying between them. CDR1 and CDR2 from the germline V gene are SGHRS and YFSETQ. This CDR3 has 15 residues. The sample consisted of PBMCs. The clonotype comes from a woman aged 55-70 years in good health and CMV-seropositive. The chain is built from TRBV5-1 and TRBJ2-5; D unresolved. The CDR3 sequence is CASSSGLERQETQYF. The DNA of the CDR3 is TGCGCCAGCAGCTCCGGGTTAGAGAGACAAGAGACCCAGTACTTC. Full variable domain (missing parts from reference TRBV5-1 and TRBJ2-5): KAGVTQTPRYLIKTRGQQVTLSCSPISGHRSVSWYQQTPGQGLQFLFEYFSETQRNKGNFPGRFSGRQFSNSRSEMNVSTLELGDSALYLCASSSGLERQETQYFGPGTRLLVL.